This is a list of T cell receptor beta chains from one sample in a study of tumor-infiltrating lymphocytes in primary liver carcinoma. TCRdb fed the multiplex PCR reads into MiXCR, producing one record per CDR3 protein. The repertoire has 300,000 to 350,000 distinct CDR3 sequences, almost 65% of them found once; the top ten carry about 6.1%. What was sequenced was peripheral blood. The receptors shown here come from a man aged 35 to 55 with primary liver carcinoma and hepatitis B virus infection. The CDR3 runs from the conserved cysteine through the conserved F or W. A D gene is named only where the DNA matches it firmly. Some rows have no size entry. The others give once, few or many, or a class for an expanded clone.

TRBJ2-5 TRBD2 TRBV6-6 many CASSLGLAGGPRWETQYF TGTGCCAGCAGCCTCGGACTAGCGGGAGGGCCGAGGTGGGAGACCCAGTACTTC
TRBJ2-1 NA TRBV11-1 NA CTSSPGLGNEQFF TGTACTAGCAGCCCCGGTTTAGGCAATGAGCAGTTCTTC
TRBJ2-7 NA TRBV11-2 NA CASNLRTEGGEQYF TGTGCCAGCAACCTCAGGACGGAGGGCGGCGAGCAGTACTTC
TRBJ2-1 NA TRBV6-4 NA CASSASNGVGYEQFF TGTGCCAGCAGTGCCTCGAATGGTGTGGGCTATGAGCAGTTCTTC
TRBJ2-5 TRBD1 TRBV12-3/TRBV12-4 NA CASSLPTGGGETQYF TGTGCCAGCAGTTTGCCGACAGGGGGTGGTGAGACCCAGTACTTC
TRBJ2-1 TRBD2 TRBV11-2 once CASGLLAGAGSEQFF TGTGCGAGCGGCTTACTAGCTGGAGCGGGGAGTGAGCAGTTCTTC
TRBJ2-5 NA TRBV11-2 NA CARSSTLQETQCF TGTGCCAGAAGCTCCACACTGCAAGAGACCCAGTGCTTC
TRBJ2-3 NA TRBV30 many CAWSINGADTQYF TGTGCCTGGAGTATAAATGGGGCGGATACGCAGTATTTT
TRBJ1-6 NA TRBV11-2 NA CASSLYGNSSLHF TGTGCCAGCAGCTTGTATGGCAATTCATCCCTACACTTT
TRBJ2-3 NA TRBV6-6 NA CASSYFEDGRRTDTQYF TGTGCCAGCAGTTACTTTGAGGACGGACGCCGCACAGATACGCAGTATTTT
TRBJ2-1 NA TRBV11-2 NA CASSFRILEGKDEQFF TGTGCCAGCAGCTTTCGAATCCTAGAGGGTAAAGATGAGCAGTTCTTC
TRBJ2-1 TRBD2 TRBV11-2 NA CASSPLAGVNEYFF TGTGCCAGCAGCCCCTTAGCGGGAGTCAATGAGTACTTCTTC
TRBJ1-2 NA TRBV28 NA CASRVNSNYGYTF TGTGCCAGCAGGGTAAATAGCAACTATGGCTACACCTTC
TRBJ2-7 NA TRBV11-2 NA CASSSLLYEQYF TGTGCTAGCAGCTCCTTACTTTACGAGCAGTACTTC
TRBJ2-3 NA TRBV5-6 few CASSSAGVLGSNTQYF TGTGCCAGCAGCTCCGCAGGAGTTCTAGGGTCGAATACGCAGTATTTT
TRBJ2-1 NA TRBV29-1 NA CSVVGTGSNEQVF NA
TRBJ1-4 TRBD1 TRBV6-1 NA CSRQGINEKLFF TGTTCCAGACAGGGTATTAATGAAAAACTGTTTTTT
TRBJ1-2 NA TRBV11-2 NA CVSSFVGFYGYTF TGTGTCAGCAGCTTCGTAGGGTTCTATGGCTACACATTC
TRBJ2-1 TRBD2 TRBV29-1 once CSVESWEGTTWKPTNEQFF TGCAGCGTTGAGTCTTGGGAGGGGACTACCTGGAAACCAACCAATGAGCAGTTCTTC
TRBJ1-4 NA TRBV18 once CASSPPGIEKLFF TGTGCCAGCTCACCCCCGGGGATTGAAAAACTGTTTTTT
TRBJ1-2 TRBD1 TRBV6-2/TRBV6-3 many CASIPAAGGRGYTF TGTGCCAGCATTCCCGCGGCAGGGGGCCGTGGCTACACCTTC
TRBJ2-3 NA TRBV29-1 NA CSVETQSTSTDTQYF TGCAGCGTAGAGACACAATCTACTAGCACAGATACGCAGTATTTT
TRBJ2-7 TRBD1 TRBV10-3 NA CAISESWTGVSEQYF TGTGCCATCAGTGAGTCGTGGACAGGGGTTTCCGAGCAGTACTTC
TRBJ2-3 NA TRBV7-9 NA CATTRAEHGPDTQYF TGTGCCACCACCCGAGCGGAACACGGACCAGATACGCAGTATTTT
TRBJ2-4 NA TRBV29-1 NA CSVGLGSRGVGGNIQYF TGCAGCGTTGGTTTGGGGTCGCGAGGCGTAGGAGGTAACATTCAGTACTTC
TRBJ2-7 TRBD2 TRBV4-3 NA CASRPGTREDYEQYF TGCGCCAGCCGCCCTGGGACTAGAGAGGACTACGAGCAGTACTTC
TRBJ2-1 TRBD2 TRBV7-9 once CDSNELAEFSNEQFF TGTGACAGCAATGAACTAGCGGAATTTTCAAATGAGCAGTTCTTC
TRBJ1-3 NA TRBV10-3 NA CAISEGKGSGNTIYF TGTGCCATCAGTGAGGGCAAAGGCTCTGGAAACACCATATATTTT
TRBJ1-1 TRBD1 TRBV10-3 NA CAISAGQGTESFF TGTGCCATCAGCGCCGGACAGGGAACTGAATCTTTCTTC
TRBJ1-1 TRBD1 TRBV11-1 NA CASSLTGGRLGITEAFF TGTGCCAGCAGCCTAACAGGGGGCCGGTTGGGAATAACTGAAGCTTTCTTT
TRBJ1-1 TRBD1 TRBV11-3 NA CASSVGQDEAFF TGTGCCAGCAGCGTCGGACAGGACGAAGCTTTCTTT
TRBJ2-3 NA TRBV4-2 NA CASSQEEARGTDTQYF TGCGCCAGCAGCCAAGAAGAGGCGCGGGGCACAGATACGCAGTATTTT
TRBJ2-1 NA TRBV5-6 NA CASSSEKIISYNEQFF TGTGCCAGCAGCTCGGAAAAGATCATTTCCTACAATGAGCAGTTCTTC
TRBJ2-7 NA TRBV5-1 NA CASSSQGSSYEQYF TGCGCCAGCAGCTCCCAAGGGAGCTCCTACGAGCAGTACTTC
TRBJ2-7 NA TRBV6-1 NA CASSEGAPPYDQYF TGTGCCAGCAGTGAGGGGGCTCCCCCCTACGACCAGTACTTC
TRBJ2-7 NA TRBV11-2 NA CATSLNSLSYEQYF TGCGCCACCAGCTTAAACAGCCTCTCCTACGAACAGTACTTC
TRBJ2-1 TRBD2 TRBV11-2 NA CASNIQAGAWSYNEQFF TGTGCCAGCAACATTCAAGCGGGAGCGTGGTCCTACAATGAGCAGTTCTTC
TRBJ1-4 TRBD1 TRBV6-5 many CASSYPTLRQGLVGEKLFF TGTGCCAGCAGTTACCCCACCCTGAGACAGGGACTGGTCGGAGAAAAACTGTTTTTT
TRBJ2-7 TRBD1 TRBV6-1 NA CASSRQGSSYEQYF TGTGCCAGCAGTAGACAGGGGAGCTCCTACGAGCAGTACTTC
TRBJ2-4 NA TRBV2 NA CASRGYGGLTKNIQYF TGTGCCAGCAGGGGGTATGGCGGACTAACCAAAAACATTCAGTACTTC
TRBJ2-7 NA TRBV7-9 NA CASSLVASVRAQGEQYF TGTGCCAGCAGCTTAGTCGCTAGCGTGAGGGCCCAAGGCGAGCAGTACTTC
TRBJ2-2 NA TRBV29-1 NA CSVSQGRAGELFF TGCAGCGTTAGTCAGGGGCGGGCCGGGGAGTTGTTTTTT
TRBJ1-6 NA TRBV11-2 NA CASSFANPSSPLHF TGTGCCAGCAGCTTCGCCAACCCTAGTTCACCCCTCCACTTT
TRBJ2-4 TRBD1 TRBV12-3/TRBV12-4 once CASSLFVPGQDTNIQYF TGTGCCAGCAGCCTTTTTGTCCCGGGACAGGATACAAACATTCAGTACTTC
TRBJ2-1 NA TRBV28 NA CASSFGGTASFNEQFF TGTGCCAGCAGTTTTGGGGGGACAGCCTCCTTCAATGAGCAGTTCTTC
TRBJ2-3 NA TRBV6-5 NA CASCQRAANTDTQYF TGTGCCAGCTGCCAGAGGGCCGCAAACACAGATACGCAGTATTTT
TRBJ1-2 NA TRBV12-3/TRBV12-4 NA CASSPYRYGYTF TGCGCCAGCAGTCCCTACCGGTATGGCTACACCTTC
TRBJ1-5 TRBD1 TRBV6-1 few CASSEQGGLHSAQHF TGTGCCAGCAGCGAACAAGGGGGCCTACACTCGGCCCAGCATTTT
TRBJ2-1 TRBD2 TRBV5-1 NA CASSLEPAGPRNEQFF TGCGCCAGCAGCTTGGAACCAGCGGGGCCTCGCAATGAGCAGTTCTTC
TRBJ2-3 NA TRBV5-4 once CASSSDTSTDTQYF TGTGCCAGCAGCAGTGACACAAGCACAGATACGCAGTATTTT